The next 26 T cell receptor beta chains were all read from a single sample in a study of vaccination and CD4 T cells after COVID-19. The treatment: roughly 10-day PBMC culture with coronavirus spike peptide pools or control peptides (ViraFEST assay). The assay that was used to sequence DNA from cultured CD4+ T cells was the Oncomine TCR Beta short-read assay. MiXCR, run by TCRdb on the PCR reads, gives a single entry per CDR3 protein. In the table there are 13,000 to 15,000 distinct CDR3 sequences, about 50% of which are singletons. Antigens of these TCRs are unknown. The specimen was CD4+ T cells from blood, cultured in vitro, collected before SARS-CoV-2 vaccination. These TCRs come from a human donor who had recovered from COVID-19.

This clonotype was seen a handful of times. The CDR3 coding sequence is TGTGCCAGCAAGGGACCGACTCTTCAAGGCTACACCTTC. This encodes CASKGPTLQGYTF. The chain links TRBV6-1 to TRBJ1-2; D perhaps matches TRBD1 (5 bases). There are 13 residues in the CDR3. V was clipped by 7 bases and J by 8 bases, with 17 bases between them. Per the germline V gene, CDR1 is MNHNS and CDR2 is SASEGT.

The chain recombines TRBV30 with TRBJ1-2; TRBD1 aligns across 10 bases. Trimming took 0 bases from V and 7 from J; bases not matched to a gene: 8. This CDR3 has 15 amino acids. In germline, CDR1 is GTSNPN, CDR2 SVGIG (reference sequence). CDR3 DNA: TGTGCCTGGAGTGTACCGGACAGGGGGTACGGTGGCTACACCTTC. Translation gives CAWSVPDRGYGGYTF.

This clonotype appeared a few times. The rearrangement joins TRBV11-3 to TRBJ2-7, with D unclear. Deletions cut 5 bases from V and 6 bases from J, with 17 bases between. Germline lookup yields CDR1 SGHNT and CDR2 YENEEA. There are 14 residues in the CDR3. Here the CDR3 DNA reads TGTGCCAGCAGCCCTCCCGCCCCGCTTAGCGAGCAGTACTTC. Its translation: CASSPPAPLSEQYF.

A few counts support this clonotype. The chain is built from TRBV15 and TRBJ2-5, with D possibly being TRBD2 (6 bases). The V gene's germline CDR1 is LNHNV and CDR2 YYDKDF (reference sequence). This CDR3 has 14 amino acids. The ends were cut back, 3 bases at V and 1 base at J, with 9 bases in the middle. The CDR3 is CATSSRLVQETQYF. In DNA, the CDR3 is TGTGCCACCAGCAGTCGACTAGTCCAAGAGACCCAGTACTTC.

The J gene is TRBJ1-1, the V gene TRBV6-5; D not certain. The CDR3 loop spans 14 amino acids. V dropped 4 bases and J dropped 1 base, with 10 bases sitting between them. The V gene's germline CDR1 is MNHEY and CDR2 SVGAGI. CDR3 residues: CASSSGQTNTEAFF. The CDR3 DNA follows: TGTGCCAGCAGTTCCGGTCAGACGAACACTGAAGCTTTCTTT.

The chain recombines TRBV7-2 with TRBJ1-2; possibly TRBD1 for D (6 bases). This CDR3 has 15 amino acids. Germline V gene sequence: CDR1 SGHTA, CDR2 FQGNSA. V lost 7 bases, J lost 3 bases, and 18 bases lay in between. The CDR3 nucleotides read TGTGCCAGCACTCCTTGGCAGGGGAGAGACTATGGCTACACCTTC. It translates to CASTPWQGRDYGYTF.

The rearrangement links TRBV7-2 to TRBJ1-3; D gene uncertain. Germline lookup yields CDR1 SGHTA and CDR2 FQGNSA. The V and J ends lost 7 bases and 4 bases respectively, with 17 bases between them. This CDR3 has 15 amino acids. The CDR3 reads CASKQTGKTGNTIYF. The CDR3 DNA reads TGTGCCAGCAAACAGACGGGAAAGACGGGAAACACCATATATTTT.

This chain joins TRBV27 and TRBJ2-3; D ambiguous. The CDR3 extends over 14 amino acids. Germline loops: CDR1 MNHEY, CDR2 SMNVEV (reference sequence). V lost 3 bases and J lost 2, with 9 bases in between. CDR3 nucleotide sequence: TGTGCCAGCAGTTTTCCCGGACCCACAGATACGCAGTATTTT. This translates into CASSFPGPTDTQYF.

J is TRBJ2-1 and V is TRBV19; possible D gene TRBD1, 6 bases. Looked up from germline, CDR1 is LNHDA and CDR2 is SQIVND (reference sequence). This CDR3 spans 13 amino acids. V was shortened by 6 bases and J by 7 bases, with 13 bases between the two germline ends. The CDR3 loop is CASRTQGMNEQFF. The CDR3 DNA reads as TGTGCCAGTAGGACCCAGGGGATGAATGAGCAGTTCTTC. Variable domain in full (rest from reference TRBV19 and TRBJ2-1): DGGITQSPKYLFRKEGQNVTLSCEQNLNHDAMYWYRQDPGQGLRLIYYSQIVNDFQKGDIAEGYSVSREKKESFPLTVTSAQKNPTAFYLCASRTQGMNEQFFGPGTRLTVL.

A few counts support this clonotype. The V and J genes are TRBV19 and TRBJ1-1; 7 nucleotides align to TRBD1. CDR1 LNHDA and CDR2 SQIVND come from the germline V gene (reference sequence). Germline trimming cut 8 bases from V and 1 base from J; bases unmatched to any gene: 13. The CDR3 has 16 amino acids. CDR3 coding DNA: TGTGCCAGTGTCCCTAGATTGGACAGGAAGAACACTGAAGCTTTCTTT. Protein product: CASVPRLDRKNTEAFF.

CDR3: CASSPNAAAGAQLGTQYF. The CDR3, as DNA: TGTGCCAGCAGCCCCAACGCTGCTGCGGGGGCCCAATTAGGGACCCAGTACTTC. J is TRBJ2-5 and V is TRBV7-3, with a possible D match to TRBD2 (7 bases). This CDR3 region has 18 residues. The germline V and J ends were trimmed by 5 bases and 7 bases, with 29 bases remaining between them. Germline V CDR1 and CDR2: SGHTA, FQGTGA.

V usage is TRBV12-3 or TRBV12-4 and J usage is TRBJ1-1; D is undetermined. The CDR3 has 11 amino acids. The ends were cut back, 2 bases at V and 11 bases at J, with 9 bases in the middle. This CDR3 reads CASSLSEWAFF. The DNA of the CDR3 is TGTGCCAGCAGTTTATCAGAGTGGGCTTTCTTT.

The chain carries TRBV2 and TRBJ2-2, with 10 bases aligning to TRBD1. This CDR3 has 15 amino acids. Germline loops: CDR1 SNHLY, CDR2 FYNNEI. Trimming took 6 bases from V and 5 from J; bases not matched to a gene: 6. The CDR3 coding sequence is TGTGCCAGCAGGGACCGGACAGGGGGGACCGGGGAGCTGTTTTTT. Residues: CASRDRTGGTGELFF. Full variable domain (rest looked up from reference TRBV2 and TRBJ2-2): EPEVTQTPSHQVTQMGQEVILRCVPISNHLYFYWYRQILGQKVEFLVSFYNNEISEKSEIFDDQFSVERPDGSNFTLKIRSTKLEDSAMYFCASRDRTGGTGELFFGEGSRLTVL.

This clonotype has more than one count but fewer than ten. The CDR3 nucleotides are TGTGCCAGTAGTATGAGGGGGCAGACCGGGGAGCTGTTTTTT. Translation gives CASSMRGQTGELFF. This chain links TRBV19 with TRBJ2-2; the match to TRBD1 covers 7 bases. The CDR3 has 14 residues. With V trimmed by 3 bases and J by 5 bases, 3 bases remained unmatched. Germline V gives CDR1 LNHDA, CDR2 SQIVND (reference sequence).

The chain couples TRBV11-1 to TRBJ2-7; possible D gene TRBD2, 5 bases. V lost 5 bases and J 2 bases, leaving 13 bases between the germline ends. This CDR3 region has 14 residues. Germline assignment: CDR1 SGHAT and CDR2 FQDESV (reference sequence). The CDR3 spells CASSPRTFTYEQYF. The CDR3 nucleotides read TGTGCCAGCAGCCCCCGGACTTTTACCTACGAGCAGTACTTC.

In this sample, this clonotype turned up a few times. The rearrangement joins TRBV20-1 to TRBJ2-3; D perhaps matches TRBD2 (5 bases). V lost 0 bases to trimming and J lost 4 bases, with 14 bases between them. The CDR3 runs 15 residues. Per germline, CDR1 DFQATT and CDR2 SNEGSKA (reference sequence). The CDR3 bases are TGCAGTGCTAGAGATCCCGCTAGCTCCCCAGATACGCAGTATTTT. Protein product: CSARDPASSPDTQYF.

The chain joins TRBV5-1 to TRBJ1-2; 7 bases agree with TRBD1. Germline assignment: CDR1 SGHRS and CDR2 YFSETQ. The trim removed 0 bases at V and 4 bases at J, leaving 3 bases unmatched. The CDR3 totals 14 residues. CDR3 sequence (DNA): TGCGCCAGCAGCTTGGCGGGACAGTCCTATGGCTACACCTTC. Protein sequence: CASSLAGQSYGYTF.

This clonotype was counted between two and nine times. The V call is TRBV15, the J call TRBJ1-5; D unclear. The CDR3 sequence is 13 residues long. Germline CDR1 and CDR2: LNHNV and YYDKDF (reference sequence). The V end was cut by 0 bases, the J end by 6 bases, with 6 bases between. CDR3 sequence (DNA): TGTGCCACCAGCAGAGATTTAAGTCAGCCCCAGCATTTT. Translation: CATSRDLSQPQHF.

The chain links TRBV2 to TRBJ2-3; 8 nucleotides line up with TRBD1. The V gene's germline CDR1 is SNHLY and CDR2 FYNNEI. The ends lost 4 bases at V and 0 bases at J; junction bases unmatched: 3. CDR3 length: 15 amino acids. The DNA of the CDR3 is TGTGCCAGCAGTGGGGGGGACAGGAGCACAGATACGCAGTATTTT. Its translation: CASSGGDRSTDTQYF.

The V and J genes are TRBV28 and TRBJ1-2; 7 nucleotides agree with TRBD1. This CDR3 contains 14 residues. From germline, CDR1 is MDHEN and CDR2 SYDVKM. Trimming removed 3 bases from V and 4 bases from J; junction bases left unmatched: 5. The DNA for the CDR3 is TGTGCCAGCAGTTTTAGAGGGGGCCCCTATGGCTACACCTTC. It specifies CASSFRGGPYGYTF.

This clonotype was recorded a few times. The chain carries TRBV20-1 and TRBJ1-1, with a tentative D call TRBD1 (5 bases). The CDR3 sequence is 15 residues long. V was shortened by 6 bases and J by 2 bases, with 19 bases between the two germline ends. CDR1 is DFQATT, CDR2 SNEGSKA, per germline (reference sequence). The CDR3 is CSALGGGTSNTEAFF. CDR3 nucleotides: TGCAGTGCCCTCGGGGGGGGAACGTCAAACACTGAAGCTTTCTTT.

The V and J genes are TRBV20-1 and TRBJ2-5; D perhaps matches TRBD1 (6 bases). The germline V gene encodes CDR1 DFQATT and CDR2 SNEGSKA (reference sequence). The germline V and J ends were trimmed by 3 bases and 4 bases, with 9 bases remaining between them. This CDR3 has 12 amino acids. The DNA of the CDR3 is TGCAGTGCTAGTTTACAGGGAGAGACCCAGTACTTC. Translated: CSASLQGETQYF.

Only a few counts were recorded for this clonotype. J is TRBJ1-1 and V is TRBV20-1; tentatively, D is TRBD1 (5 bases). Germline V gives CDR1 DFQATT, CDR2 SNEGSKA (reference sequence). V lost 3 bases, J lost 8 bases, and 16 bases lay in between. CDR3 length equals 13 residues. CDR3 coding DNA: TGCAGTGCTAGGTACAGTATTGGGACCGAAGCTTTCTTT. Encoded protein: CSARYSIGTEAFF.

The CDR3 sequence is CASSYIPTSIGPYEQYF. The CDR3 nucleotides read TGTGCCAGCAGTTACATACCGACTAGCATTGGGCCCTACGAGCAGTACTTC. The chain is built from TRBV6-2 or TRBV6-3 and TRBJ2-7; 7 bases are shared with TRBD2. Losses at the gene ends were 2 bases for V and 2 bases for J; bases not matched to a gene: 12. The CDR3 is 17 residues long. The germline gives CDR1 MNHEY, CDR2 SVGEGT.

Concerning this clonotype: One junction end does not reproduce the germline sequence, and a read error may be involved. V and J are TRBV19 and TRBJ1-1; D remains unclear. The germline gives CDR1 LNHDA, CDR2 SQIVND (reference sequence). There are 13 residues in the CDR3. The CDR3 reads CASSITRNTEAFF. The CDR3 coding sequence is TGTGCCAGTAGTATAACGAGGAACACGGAAGCTTTCTTT.

This clonotype turned up a few times. The gene calls are TRBV7-2 and TRBJ1-5, with D perhaps matching TRBD1 (6 bases). The CDR3 runs 15 residues. V lost 4 bases, J lost 0 bases, and 10 bases lay in between. Germline lookup yields CDR1 SGHTA and CDR2 FQGNSA. The CDR3 spells CASSSGTFSNQPQHF. The DNA for the CDR3 is TGTGCCAGCAGCTCCGGGACATTTAGCAATCAGCCCCAGCATTTT.